This T cell receptor beta chain was identified in a study of T-cell memory formation after mild COVID-19. Germline CDR1 is MNHNS and CDR2 is SASEGT. The CDR3 sequence is 14 residues long. Trimming stripped 6 bases from V and 2 bases from J, with 12 bases between. Notes on the study in general: Contracting CD4+ clones were located mainly in CM and EM, and CD8+ clones in EMRA. Prior to infection, memory already included some responding clones, suggesting cross-reactive memory joined.

In regard to this clonotype: The antigen is undetermined.

TCRdb called the 5' RACE reads again in MiXCR, with one record for every CDR3 protein. Among roughly 40,000 distinct CDR3 sequences listed, 6% to 7% were seen once. The clonotype was recovered from an adult who had mild COVID-19 (a few samples of this study predate the infection). Cell type and time point are not known. The V call is TRBV6-1, the J call TRBJ2-3; D is undetermined. The sample was PBMCs or a T cell subset sorted from them (not recorded which). The CDR3 DNA is TGTGCCAGCAGCCCCCAGCAGACCACAGATACGCAGTATTTT. Protein: CASSPQQTTDTQYF.